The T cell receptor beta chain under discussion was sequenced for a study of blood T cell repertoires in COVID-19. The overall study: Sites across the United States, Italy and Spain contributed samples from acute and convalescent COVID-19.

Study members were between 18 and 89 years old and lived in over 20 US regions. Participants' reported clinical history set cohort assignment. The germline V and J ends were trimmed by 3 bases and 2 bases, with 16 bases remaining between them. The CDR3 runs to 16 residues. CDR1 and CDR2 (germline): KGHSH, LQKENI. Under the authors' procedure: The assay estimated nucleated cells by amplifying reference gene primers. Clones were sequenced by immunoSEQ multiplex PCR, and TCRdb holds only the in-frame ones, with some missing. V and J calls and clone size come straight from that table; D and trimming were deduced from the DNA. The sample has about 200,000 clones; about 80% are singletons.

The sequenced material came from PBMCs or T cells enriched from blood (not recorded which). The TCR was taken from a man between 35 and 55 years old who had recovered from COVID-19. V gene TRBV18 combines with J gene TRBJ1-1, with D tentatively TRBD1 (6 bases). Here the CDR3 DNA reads TGTGCCAGCTCACCCCAACCCAGGGGCCTTAACACTGAAGCTTTCTTT. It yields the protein CASSPQPRGLNTEAFF.